A selection of T cell receptor beta chains follows, all from one sample in a study of monozygotic twins with cystic fibrosis. The data were produced by immunoSEQ multiplex PCR, yet TCRdb's version contains in-frame clones alone and is incomplete. The sample lists tens of thousands of clones; roughly 96% were seen once. Sequenced input: blood. The receptors stem from a girl aged 2-9 years with cystic fibrosis. The CDR3 runs from the conserved cysteine through the conserved F or W. Not every row has a clone size; where given, it reads once, few, many or a size class.

j_call: TRBJ2-2; clone_size: -; v_call: TRBV5-5; cdr3_aa: CASSPTRNGELFF
j_call: TRBJ2-1; clone_size: few; v_call: TRBV5-6; cdr3_aa: CASSLGGNSYNEQFF
j_call: TRBJ2-2; clone_size: -; v_call: TRBV6-5; cdr3_aa: CASSPGRVGAGELFF
j_call: TRBJ2-1; clone_size: -; v_call: TRBV27; cdr3_aa: CASNPDPPSHEQFF
j_call: TRBJ2-7; clone_size: -; v_call: TRBV5-5; cdr3_aa: CASSLGAYEQYF
j_call: TRBJ2-3; clone_size: once; v_call: TRBV6-4; cdr3_aa: CASTLQGLPTDTQYF
j_call: TRBJ1-5; clone_size: -; v_call: TRBV19; cdr3_aa: CASSIDPPRDTSLRNQPQHF
j_call: TRBJ1-2; clone_size: -; v_call: TRBV19; cdr3_aa: CASSRGQGRYGYTF
j_call: TRBJ1-2; clone_size: once; v_call: TRBV4-1; cdr3_aa: CASSLWDREGGYTF
j_call: TRBJ1-2; clone_size: -; v_call: TRBV29-1; cdr3_aa: CSVGADYGYTF
j_call: TRBJ2-1; clone_size: -; v_call: TRBV4-1; cdr3_aa: CASSQEVGTSGLPGLYNEQFF
j_call: TRBJ2-3; clone_size: -; v_call: TRBV5-1; cdr3_aa: CASPYYGSDTQYF
j_call: TRBJ1-1; clone_size: -; v_call: TRBV19; cdr3_aa: CASTPGGQNTEAFF
j_call: TRBJ1-5; clone_size: -; v_call: TRBV2; cdr3_aa: CASRWAGIQPQHF
j_call: TRBJ2-5; clone_size: -; v_call: TRBV7-6; cdr3_aa: CASRGGQRSQETQYF
j_call: TRBJ2-5; clone_size: -; v_call: TRBV27; cdr3_aa: CASSIGTGAGRETQYF
j_call: TRBJ2-5; clone_size: -; v_call: TRBV4-2; cdr3_aa: CASSQELAGGGKETQYF
j_call: TRBJ1-1; clone_size: -; v_call: TRBV27; cdr3_aa: CASSLRGGVQGTEAFF
j_call: TRBJ1-3; clone_size: -; v_call: TRBV4-2; cdr3_aa: CASSQEQNPGNTIYF
j_call: TRBJ2-7; clone_size: -; v_call: TRBV5-8; cdr3_aa: CASSLVVAFIAYEQYF
j_call: TRBJ1-2; clone_size: -; v_call: TRBV19; cdr3_aa: CASSRGGIGYGYTF
j_call: TRBJ1-2; clone_size: -; v_call: TRBV4-2; cdr3_aa: CASSQGAGGRTGRNGYTF
j_call: TRBJ1-5; clone_size: once; v_call: TRBV5-6; cdr3_aa: CASSERGGQPQHF
j_call: TRBJ2-1; clone_size: -; v_call: TRBV9; cdr3_aa: CASSPGTANNEQFF
j_call: TRBJ1-1; clone_size: -; v_call: TRBV19; cdr3_aa: CASSIHSTEAFF
j_call: TRBJ1-1; clone_size: -; v_call: TRBV30; cdr3_aa: CAWSPRAEAFF
j_call: TRBJ2-7; clone_size: -; v_call: TRBV18; cdr3_aa: CASSPPGVWSREQYF
j_call: TRBJ2-3; clone_size: -; v_call: TRBV27; cdr3_aa: CASSLSPTTDTQYF
j_call: TRBJ2-5; clone_size: -; v_call: TRBV18; cdr3_aa: CASSPQKREGQETQYF
j_call: TRBJ2-1; clone_size: -; v_call: TRBV5-1; cdr3_aa: CASSLETSGWNEQFF
j_call: TRBJ2-3; clone_size: once; v_call: TRBV7-2; cdr3_aa: CASSVKAGGPGDTQYF
j_call: TRBJ1-1; clone_size: -; v_call: TRBV19; cdr3_aa: CASSLGQGAYTEAFF
j_call: TRBJ2-1; clone_size: -; v_call: TRBV7-9; cdr3_aa: CASSRGLPETLYNEQFF
j_call: TRBJ1-1; clone_size: -; v_call: TRBV6-6; cdr3_aa: CASSYSTGGTEAFF
j_call: TRBJ2-2; clone_size: -; v_call: TRBV9; cdr3_aa: CASSVGAGTTGELFF
j_call: TRBJ1-3; clone_size: -; v_call: TRBV13; cdr3_aa: CASSREGARGNTIYF
j_call: TRBJ1-2; clone_size: -; v_call: TRBV4-3; cdr3_aa: CASSQDWGVEYGYTF
j_call: TRBJ2-1; clone_size: -; v_call: TRBV4-2; cdr3_aa: CASRPNPSGSSYNEQFF
j_call: TRBJ2-1; clone_size: -; v_call: TRBV5-1; cdr3_aa: CASSSLTSAEREQFF
j_call: TRBJ1-2; clone_size: -; v_call: TRBV25-1; cdr3_aa: CASSPGHWLFLYGYTF
j_call: TRBJ1-2; clone_size: -; v_call: TRBV11-2; cdr3_aa: CASSLDDGNYGYTF
j_call: TRBJ2-5; clone_size: -; v_call: TRBV7-6; cdr3_aa: CASSSPSEETQYF
j_call: TRBJ2-1; clone_size: once; v_call: TRBV4-3; cdr3_aa: CASSLKGSGAYNEQFF
j_call: TRBJ2-7; clone_size: -; v_call: TRBV19; cdr3_aa: CASSSRTSGKVLYEQYF
j_call: TRBJ1-1; clone_size: -; v_call: TRBV30; cdr3_aa: CAWDSERNTEAFF
j_call: TRBJ1-1; clone_size: -; v_call: TRBV9; cdr3_aa: CASSPPSGGRSEAFF
j_call: TRBJ2-7; clone_size: -; v_call: TRBV11-2; cdr3_aa: CASSLVAGGPLSYEQYF
j_call: TRBJ1-5; clone_size: -; v_call: TRBV6-1; cdr3_aa: CASSGQPPGRDQPQHF
j_call: TRBJ2-3; clone_size: once; v_call: TRBV5-1; cdr3_aa: CASSLWASGSTDTQYF
j_call: TRBJ1-2; clone_size: -; v_call: TRBV27; cdr3_aa: CAALSGVGGGYTF
j_call: TRBJ2-5; clone_size: -; v_call: TRBV27; cdr3_aa: CASSLLQEQETQYF
j_call: TRBJ1-3; clone_size: -; v_call: TRBV28; cdr3_aa: CASSPRGNTIYF
j_call: TRBJ1-1; clone_size: -; v_call: TRBV2; cdr3_aa: CASSERFPLRGSVKAFF
j_call: TRBJ2-7; clone_size: -; v_call: TRBV30; cdr3_aa: CAWSPDRFDEQYF
j_call: TRBJ2-1; clone_size: -; v_call: TRBV9; cdr3_aa: CASSEPPGLAPNEQFF
j_call: TRBJ2-1; clone_size: -; v_call: TRBV5-4; cdr3_aa: CASSPWGDSSYNEQFF
j_call: TRBJ2-1; clone_size: -; v_call: TRBV9; cdr3_aa: CASSVPSGSSLHGEQFF
j_call: TRBJ1-2; clone_size: -; v_call: TRBV27; cdr3_aa: CASSLLQGWGYTF
j_call: TRBJ1-2; clone_size: -; v_call: TRBV10-3; cdr3_aa: CAISGFSGDTNYGYTF
j_call: TRBJ2-7; clone_size: once; v_call: TRBV27; cdr3_aa: CASGRGGSYEQYF